A selection of T cell receptor beta chains follows, all from one sample in a study of blood T cell repertoires in COVID-19. Produced via immunoSEQ multiplex PCR; TCRdb's table is partial and in-frame only. Of about 190,000 clones listed, roughly nine tenths are singletons. Sequenced sample: peripheral blood. The receptors were sampled from a man between 65 and 79 years old with active or convalescent COVID-19. CDR3s include the opening cysteine and the closing phenylalanine or tryptophan. The D gene is left open where the match is weak. The size entry is marked missing in some rows and otherwise reads once, few, many or a size class.

V	D	J	size	CDR3	DNA
TRBV3-1/TRBV3-2	TRBD2	TRBJ2-1	NA	CASSQELADNEQFF	TGTGCCAGCAGCCAAGAACTAGCGGATAATGAGCAGTTCTTC
TRBV2	NA	TRBJ2-3	NA	CASSLAETADTQYF	TGTGCCAGCAGTTTAGCGGAGACCGCAGATACGCAGTATTTT
TRBV4-1	TRBD1	TRBJ1-2	NA	CASSQTTGVRYGYTF	TGCGCCAGCAGCCAGACGACAGGGGTCCGATATGGCTACACCTTC
TRBV6-2/TRBV6-3	NA	TRBJ2-7	NA	CASSYGAERAYEQYF	TGTGCCAGCAGTTACGGCGCAGAGCGGGCCTACGAGCAGTACTTC
TRBV19	TRBD1	TRBJ1-6	once	CASSSRGTVNSPLHF	TGTGCCAGTAGCAGCCGGGGGACAGTGAATTCACCCCTCCACTTT
TRBV28	NA	TRBJ2-7	NA	CASSSTGLFHEQYF	TGTGCCAGCAGTTCCACAGGGCTGTTCCACGAGCAGTACTTC
TRBV7-9	TRBD1	TRBJ1-2	NA	CASSLGPGQGNHGYTF	TGTGCCAGCAGCTTAGGACCGGGACAGGGGAATCATGGCTACACCTTC
TRBV28	TRBD1	TRBJ2-7	NA	CASSALGTGAGEQYF	TGTGCCAGCAGTGCCCTTGGGACAGGCGCGGGAGAGCAGTACTTC
TRBV18	TRBD1	TRBJ2-5	NA	CASSPLRDRVRETQYF	TGTGCCAGCTCACCCCTCCGGGACAGGGTAAGGGAGACCCAGTACTTC
TRBV4-3	TRBD2	TRBJ2-1	NA	CASSLKAGSEQFF	TGCGCCAGCAGCCTCAAAGCGGGGAGCGAGCAGTTCTTC
TRBV14	TRBD1	TRBJ1-5	NA	CANDREDQPQHF	TGTGCCAACGACAGGGAGGATCAGCCCCAGCATTTT
TRBV5-5	NA	TRBJ1-6	NA	CASSLGTDHSPLHF	TGTGCCAGCAGCTTGGGGACAGACCATTCACCCCTCCACTTT
TRBV29-1	NA	TRBJ2-7	NA	CSVRSDRGYEQYF	TGCAGCGTGCGCTCTGATCGAGGCTACGAGCAGTACTTC
TRBV6-5	TRBD1	TRBJ1-5	NA	CASRRDRVQPQHF	TGTGCCAGCAGACGGGACAGGGTTCAGCCCCAGCATTTT
TRBV9	NA	TRBJ2-7	NA	CASSLGDGFWEQYF	TGTGCCAGCAGCCTAGGAGACGGGTTTTGGGAGCAGTACTTC
TRBV30	TRBD1	TRBJ2-1	NA	CAWSGQDRVYNEQFF	TGTGCCTGGAGCGGACAGGACAGGGTGTACAATGAGCAGTTCTTC
TRBV6-1	TRBD2	TRBJ2-5	NA	CASSERGGGQETQYF	TGTGCCAGCAGTGAACGGGGGGGAGGGCAAGAGACCCAGTACTTC
TRBV7-8	NA	TRBJ1-1	NA	CASSFGQYGVTEAFF	TGTGCCAGCAGCTTTGGACAGTACGGCGTCACTGAAGCTTTCTTT
TRBV11-3	TRBD1	TRBJ2-3	NA	CASSIQGTDTQYF	TGTGCCAGCAGCATACAGGGGACAGATACGCAGTATTTT
TRBV15	NA	TRBJ2-4	few	CATEYRPLAKNIQYF	TGTGCCACAGAATACAGGCCACTAGCCAAAAACATTCAGTACTTC
TRBV18	TRBD1	TRBJ1-2	once	CASSLTDRGHNGYTF	TGTGCCAGCTCACTTACGGACAGGGGGCATAATGGCTACACCTTC
TRBV5-1	NA	TRBJ2-5	NA	CASSLGREETQYF	TGCGCCAGCAGCTTGGGCAGGGAAGAGACCCAGTACTTC
TRBV4-3	TRBD2	TRBJ2-7	NA	CASSQDMAGGSYEQYF	TGCGCCAGCAGCCAAGATATGGCGGGAGGATCCTACGAGCAGTACTTC
TRBV5-5	TRBD1	TRBJ1-2	NA	CASSQGTGVVGGGYTF	TGTGCCAGCAGCCAAGGGACAGGGGTCGTCGGGGGAGGCTACACCTTC
TRBV19	TRBD1	TRBJ1-2	NA	CASIGGDGYTF	TGTGCCAGTATAGGGGGCGACGGCTACACCTTC
TRBV4-1	NA	TRBJ1-5	NA	CASSQDPYISNQPQHF	TGCGCCAGCAGCCAAGATCCCTATATTAGCAATCAGCCCCAGCATTTT
TRBV6-2/TRBV6-3	NA	TRBJ2-2	NA	CASSYSFSGGITGELFF	TGTGCCAGCAGTTACTCGTTTTCCGGGGGTATCACCGGGGAGCTGTTTTTT
TRBV3-1/TRBV3-2	TRBD1	TRBJ2-3	NA	CASSRGQGPTDTQYF	TGTGCCAGCAGCCGAGGACAGGGCCCCACAGATACGCAGTATTTT
TRBV7-9	NA	TRBJ1-2	few	CASSTGGFRYTF	TGTGCCAGCAGCACCGGGGGGTTCCGCTACACCTTC
TRBV28	TRBD1	TRBJ2-7	NA	CASSLCVPPGQGFCKAPYEQYF	TGTGCCAGCAGTTTATGCGTCCCTCCGGGACAGGGGTTCTGTAAGGCTCCCTACGAGCAGTACTTC
TRBV30	TRBD1	TRBJ1-1	NA	CAWMGETGRDTEAFF	TGTGCCTGGATGGGGGAGACAGGGCGGGACACTGAAGCTTTCTTT
TRBV4-1	TRBD1	TRBJ2-2	NA	CASSQLATGDMNTGELFF	TGCGCCAGCAGCCAGTTGGCGACAGGGGACATGAACACCGGGGAGCTGTTTTTT
TRBV28	NA	TRBJ1-2	NA	CASNTGDYGYTF	TGTGCCAGCAACACAGGAGACTATGGCTACACCTTC
TRBV5-1	NA	TRBJ2-7	NA	CASSFSSGTTSYEQYF	TGCGCCAGCAGCTTTAGCAGCGGAACGACCTCCTACGAGCAGTACTTC
TRBV9	NA	TRBJ2-1	NA	CASSPDSTYNEQFF	TGTGCCAGCAGCCCGGACAGTACCTACAATGAGCAGTTCTTC
TRBV27	TRBD2	TRBJ2-1	NA	CASTPGTSATYNEQFF	TGTGCCAGCACCCCGGGGACTAGCGCCACCTACAATGAGCAGTTCTTC
TRBV28	TRBD1	TRBJ1-5	NA	CASSSTGFGQPQHF	TGTGCCAGCAGTTCGACAGGGTTCGGACAGCCCCAGCATTTT
TRBV19	NA	TRBJ2-1	NA	CASSILISTGTRGRNEQFF	TGTGCCAGTAGTATTCTCATAAGTACCGGGACAAGAGGTCGCAATGAGCAGTTCTTC
TRBV2	NA	TRBJ2-7	NA	CASRTNPGPYEQYF	TGTGCCAGCAGGACAAATCCCGGCCCCTACGAGCAGTACTTC
TRBV19	NA	TRBJ1-1	NA	CASSIAHHNRGTEAFF	TGTGCCAGTAGTATAGCCCACCACAATCGGGGCACTGAAGCTTTCTTT
TRBV6-1	NA	TRBJ2-3	NA	CASSPRTSTDTQYF	TGTGCCAGCAGCCCCCGGACTAGCACAGATACGCAGTATTTT
TRBV7-2	NA	TRBJ2-2	once	CASSLGGLPTGELFF	TGTGCCAGCAGCTTAGGGGGGCTCCCCACCGGGGAGCTGTTTTTT
TRBV7-2	NA	TRBJ2-1	few	CASSFSPKTYNEQFF	TGTGCCAGCAGCTTTTCCCCAAAAACCTACAATGAGCAGTTCTTC
TRBV29-1	NA	TRBJ1-1	NA	CSVGGNPMNTEAFF	TGCAGCGTTGGGGGCAACCCCATGAACACTGAAGCTTTCTTT
TRBV3-1/TRBV3-2	NA	TRBJ2-3	NA	CASSIIGDTQYF	TGTGCCAGCAGCATTATCGGAGATACGCAGTATTTT
TRBV5-6	NA	TRBJ2-3	NA	CASSFLQRRSDTQYF	TGTGCCAGCAGCTTTCTCCAGCGGCGTTCAGATACGCAGTATTTT
TRBV6-5	NA	TRBJ1-5	few	CASRLGGNQPQHF	TGTGCCAGCCGTCTCGGCGGGAATCAGCCCCAGCATTTT
TRBV7-2	NA	TRBJ2-7	once	CASSSAIGGGSYEQYF	TGTGCCAGCAGCTCCGCAATAGGGGGGGGCTCCTACGAGCAGTACTTC
TRBV5-4	NA	TRBJ2-5	NA	CASSDRGRDLWETQYF	TGTGCCAGCAGCGACCGAGGTCGAGATCTGTGGGAGACCCAGTACTTC
TRBV5-8	TRBD2	TRBJ2-3	NA	CASKKLAGVNTQYF	TGTGCCAGCAAAAAACTAGCGGGGGTTAATACGCAGTATTTT
TRBV21-1	NA	TRBJ2-1	NA	CASSKVYGGIPYNEQFF	TGTGCCAGCAGCAAAGTATATGGCGGCATCCCATACAATGAGCAGTTCTTC
TRBV5-1	TRBD1	TRBJ1-3	NA	CASSQGQGGNTIYF	TGCGCCAGCAGCCAAGGACAGGGAGGAAACACCATATATTTT
TRBV19	NA	TRBJ1-2	NA	CASSEQGTIHGYTF	TGTGCCAGTAGTGAACAGGGAACTATACACGGCTACACCTTC
TRBV27	NA	TRBJ2-7	NA	CASSLIVGGGEQYF	TGTGCCAGCAGTCTCATCGTTGGGGGCGGCGAGCAGTACTTC
TRBV28	NA	TRBJ1-4	NA	CASSLGGVREKLFF	TGTGCCAGCAGTTTAGGGGGGGTTAGGGAAAAACTGTTTTTT
TRBV7-9	NA	TRBJ1-2	once	CASSLGPRILGYGYTF	TGTGCCAGCAGCTTAGGGCCCAGGATCCTTGGCTATGGCTACACCTTC
TRBV2	TRBD1	TRBJ1-1	NA	CASSGQGAGTEAFF	TGTGCCAGCAGTGGACAGGGGGCAGGCACTGAAGCTTTCTTT
TRBV5-8	NA	TRBJ1-5	NA	CATPDYSNQPQHF	TGTGCCACCCCCGACTATAGCAATCAGCCCCAGCATTTT